This T cell receptor (beta chain) came from a study of T cells in Graves' hyperthyroidism and ophthalmopathy. Trimming removed 5 bases from V and 7 bases from J; junction bases left unmatched: 10. The CDR3 is 14 amino acids. Germline CDR1 reads SGHAT; CDR2 reads FQNNGV. The study's findings and limits: Most clonotypes expanded in the thyroid (above 0.001) were also present in blood.

Amplified TCR beta CDR3 regions derived from RNA transcripts. When the TCR CDR3 underwent first-round RT-PCR, the HTBI primer set was used. From the multiplex PCR reads, TCRdb called clonotypes with MiXCR, one entry per CDR3 protein. The data contain about 600,000 distinct CDR3 sequences, roughly a sixth of them singletons. This clonotype was seen ten or more times. The antigen remains undetermined. The source is a woman aged 40 to 49 with Graves' ophthalmopathy. V usage is TRBV11-2 and J usage is TRBJ1-2, with 7 bases lining up with TRBD1. The sequenced sample consisted of blood. The CDR3 DNA sequence: TGTGCCAGCAGCCGCCCGACAGGGCGGTTTGGCTACACCTTC. Its protein is CASSRPTGRFGYTF.